This T cell receptor beta chain was recorded in a study of T-cell memory formation after mild COVID-19. Findings and caveats of the study: Whether day 37 second-wave clones are SARS-CoV-2-specific was not confirmed.

Note on this clonotype: Antigen unknown.

V was clipped by 4 bases and J by 7 bases, with 10 bases between them. The germline V gene has CDR1 SGHNT and CDR2 YENEEA. This CDR3 has 12 amino acids. Amplification by 5'RACE using constant-segment primers produced TCR alpha and TCR beta cDNA libraries that carried sample barcodes and UMIs. TCRdb re-derived calls from the 5' RACE reads in MiXCR, one entry per CDR3 protein. The data show around 470,000 distinct CDR3 sequences, 20% seen once. The sequence derives from an adult woman who had mild COVID-19 (a few samples of this study predate the infection). Cell type and time point are not known. This chain joins TRBV11-3 and TRBJ2-5; no clear D gene. The sequencing input was PBMCs or a T cell subset sorted from them (not recorded which). CDR3 nucleotides: TGTGCCAGCAGCTACTCTGTGGGGACCCAGTACTTC. This sequence encodes CASSYSVGTQYF.